One sample yielded the 6 T cell receptor beta chains listed below, sequenced in a study of blood T cells in healthy people across ages. Alongside a J-beta primer mix, a sample-barcoded 5' primer served in a second PCR lasting about 7 to 12 cycles. TCRdb reanalysed the 5' RACE reads using MiXCR and keeps one entry per CDR3 protein. The data contain around 1,100,000 distinct CDR3 sequences, roughly two fifths of them singletons. Sequencing was performed on blood. These TCRs come from a man younger than 35 in good health.

This rearrangement joins TRBV7-2 to TRBJ2-7; D not resolved. Germline CDR1 and CDR2: SGHTA and FQGNSA. There are 14 residues in the CDR3. Deletions cut 5 bases from V and 3 bases from J, with 14 bases between. This CDR3 is CASSRDGFSYEQYF. CDR3 coding DNA: TGTGCCAGCAGCAGAGACGGATTCAGCTACGAGCAGTACTTC.

V and J are TRBV11-3 and TRBJ2-3, with 7 bases lining up with TRBD1. CDR1 SGHNT and CDR2 YENEEA come from the germline V gene. V was clipped by 1 base and J by 0 bases; unmatched bases: 4. This CDR3 is 16 amino acids long. CDR3 loop: CASSLGTGASTDTQYF. In DNA form, the CDR3 reads TGTGCCAGCAGCTTAGGTACAGGGGCTAGCACAGATACGCAGTATTTT.

The genes are TRBV14 and TRBJ2-3; perhaps TRBD1 as D (6 bases). CDR3 size: 16 residues. CDR1 is SGHDN and CDR2 is FVKESK in the germline V gene. V was trimmed by 1 base and J by 1 base, leaving 12 bases between them. The CDR3 sequence is CASSQVSGARTDTQYF. The CDR3 coding sequence is TGTGCCAGCAGCCAAGTTTCAGGGGCCCGCACAGATACGCAGTATTTT. Combining the CDR3 with reference TRBV14 and TRBJ2-3 gives the whole variable domain EAGVTQFPSHSVIEKGQTVTLRCDPISGHDNLYWYRRVMGKEIKFLLHFVKESKQDESGMPNNRFLAERTGGTYSTLKVQPAELEDSGVYFCASSQVSGARTDTQYFGPGTRLTVL.

CDR3: CASSPMTSGNTDTQYF. The CDR3 DNA is TGCGCCAGCAGCCCAATGACTAGCGGAAACACAGATACGCAGTATTTT. The chain uses TRBV4-3 and TRBJ2-3; the match to TRBD2 covers 9 bases. CDR1 is LGHNA and CDR2 is YSLEER in the germline V gene. This CDR3 region has 16 residues. The junction had 7 bases not matched to a gene; V was cut back by 4 bases and J by 2 bases.

Comment on this clonotype: One base away lies a much larger clone, so this may be a sequencing read error. The V gene is TRBV29-1, the J gene TRBJ2-5, with D possibly matching TRBD2 (5 bases). Germline values: CDR1 SQVTM, CDR2 ANQGSEA. This CDR3 region has 13 residues. Trimming left V 6 bases short and J 11 bases short, with 22 bases between. The CDR3 here is CSVRGFSYNEQYF. Written as DNA, the CDR3 is TGCAGCGTCCGGGGTTTCTCCTACAATGAGCAGTACTTC.

The gene calls are TRBV25-1 and TRBJ1-2; D is possibly TRBD1 (6 bases). The V gene's germline CDR1 is MGHDK and CDR2 SYGVNS. Between the trimmed V and J ends, which lost 6 bases and 7 bases, there was a span of 9 bases. The CDR3 totals 11 residues. CDR3 amino acids: CASRTGFGYTF. DNA for the CDR3: TGTGCCAGCAGAACAGGGTTTGGCTACACCTTC.